Included here is one T cell receptor beta chain sequence, with context. Its specificity is not known. This sample stems from a study of response to subunit inactivated influenza vaccine. Study results and caveats: That few new T cells are recruited by each seasonal influenza vaccination was the authors' suggestion.

TCRdb fed the RT-PCR reads into MiXCR, producing one record per CDR3 protein. The sample lists roughly 790,000 distinct CDR3 sequences, 21% occurring once. Looked up from germline, CDR1 is SGHRS and CDR2 is YFSETQ. There are 14 residues in the CDR3. Germline trimming cut 2 bases from V and 5 bases from J; bases unmatched to any gene: 6. The source of this sequence is a man aged 45-65 years who received an inactivated influenza vaccine. J is TRBJ2-5 and V is TRBV5-1; 7 bases fit TRBD2. The sequenced sample was PBMCs from blood, obtained around 5 days after vaccination. CDR3 nucleotides: TGCGCCAGCAGCTTTATGGGAGGGTCGGAGACCCAGTACTTC. Translated, it gives CASSFMGGSETQYF.